The 8 T cell receptor beta chains presented below share a single source sample, sequenced in a study of T cell changes during pregnancy in multiple sclerosis. Produced via immunoSEQ multiplex PCR; TCRdb's table is partial and in-frame only. Among about 100,000 clones listed, 92% were seen once. The sample was peripheral blood, taken after pregnancy. The receptors originated from a female donor with multiple sclerosis, enrolled in a pregnancy study.

V is TRBV7-9 and J is TRBJ1-2, with D unresolved. The CDR3 loop spans 15 amino acids. The germline V gene has CDR1 SEHNR and CDR2 FQNEAQ (reference sequence). V lost 1 base and J 3 bases, leaving 12 bases between the germline ends. CDR3 in amino acids: CASSLDNFVYYGYTF. The CDR3 DNA is TGTGCCAGCAGCTTAGACAATTTCGTTTACTATGGCTACACCTTC.

The V call is TRBV7-9, the J call TRBJ2-5, with unresolved D. Trimming removed 4 bases from V and 1 base from J, with 10 bases in between. The CDR3 length is 14 residues. CDR1 is SEHNR, CDR2 FQNEAQ, per germline (reference sequence). CDR3 DNA: TGTGCCAGCAGCTACCCGGAGATCCAAGAGACCCAGTACTTC. Protein product: CASSYPEIQETQYF.

This clone was seen a single time. The chain is built from TRBV9 and TRBJ2-5; no clear D gene. V lost 0 bases and J lost 5, with 5 bases in between. Per the germline V gene, CDR1 is SGDLS and CDR2 is YYNGEE. This CDR3 comprises 12 residues. CDR3 protein: CASSVGSETQYF. The CDR3 DNA is TGTGCCAGCAGCGTAGGTTCGGAGACCCAGTACTTC.

CDR3 protein: CSVQTSGSVEQYF. CDR3 bases: TGCAGCGTTCAGACTAGCGGGAGTGTAGAGCAGTACTTC. The chain links TRBV29-1 to TRBJ2-7; TRBD2 matches 12 bases. V lost 5 bases, J lost 7 bases, and 6 bases stayed unmatched. This CDR3 is 13 amino acids long. CDR1 and CDR2 (germline): SQVTM, ANQGSEA.

This chain uses TRBV9 with TRBJ2-3, with 7 bases lining up with TRBD2. The V gene's germline CDR1 is SGDLS and CDR2 YYNGEE. CDR3 length: 12 amino acids. The CDR3 sequence: CAPGGSTDTQYF. DNA of the CDR3: TGTGCACCCGGGGGGAGCACAGATACGCAGTATTTT.

The CDR3 region is CASSIGRDAYEQYF. The CDR3 nucleotides read TGTGCCAGTAGTATAGGGCGGGACGCTTACGAGCAGTACTTC. The chain carries TRBV19 and TRBJ2-7; maybe TRBD2 (6 bases). Trimming removed 1 base at V and 4 bases at J, with 11 bases between. The CDR3 sequence is 14 residues long. Germline CDR1 is LNHDA and CDR2 is SQIVND (reference sequence).

The V gene is TRBV19, the J gene TRBJ1-5, with D perhaps matching TRBD1 (5 bases). Germline V gives CDR1 LNHDA, CDR2 SQIVND (reference sequence). This CDR3 has 15 amino acids. Trimming pared 10 bases from V and 1 base from J, leaving 17 bases between. Here the CDR3 reads CATNALGLSNQPQHF. The CDR3 DNA follows: TGTGCCACTAACGCTTTGGGGCTGAGCAATCAGCCCCAGCATTTT.

The chain uses TRBV19 and TRBJ1-3; perhaps TRBD1 as D (5 bases). Trimming shortened V by 3 bases and J by 2 bases, and 14 bases separated the two germline ends. This CDR3 is 16 amino acids long. Germline CDR1 LNHDA, CDR2 SQIVND (reference sequence). This CDR3 reads CASSIGGGGPGNTIYF. The CDR3 coding sequence is TGTGCCAGTAGTATTGGCGGGGGAGGGCCTGGAAACACCATATATTTT.